The rows below give T cell receptor beta chains drawn from one sample of a study of blood T cell repertoires in COVID-19. Only in-frame clones appear in the TCRdb table, and some are missing; sequencing was by immunoSEQ multiplex PCR. The repertoire includes fewer than 250,000 clones, approximately 85% of them detected once, and around 4.7% sits in the top ten. Sequenced material: peripheral blood. The receptors were gathered from a woman in her 70s with acute or convalescent COVID-19. CDR3s include the opening cysteine and the closing phenylalanine or tryptophan. The D gene is left open where the match is weak. Not all rows give a size; the values are once, few, many and, for expanded clones, a class.

>NA|NA|13|TRBJ1-1|TRBV5-1
TGCGCCAGCACCCTGGCATTGTCTCGCGAAGCTTTCTTT
CASTLALSREAFF
>NA|NA|11|TRBJ2-5|TRBV7-9
TGTGCCAGCAGCGGAGCGGAGACCCAGTACTTC
CASSGAETQYF
>few|NA|13|TRBJ1-2|TRBV6-5
TGTGCCAGCAGTTTCCCCACAGGGACTGGCTACACCTTC
CASSFPTGTGYTF
>NA|NA|11|TRBJ2-7|TRBV3-1/TRBV3-2
TGTGCCAGCCGACAGGGAGGCGAGCAGTACTTC
CASRQGGEQYF
>NA|TRBD1|14|TRBJ2-7|TRBV4-3
TGCGCCAGCAGCCAGGGGACAGGTTGGAACGAGCAGTACTTC
CASSQGTGWNEQYF
>few|TRBD2|15|TRBJ2-7|TRBV3-1/TRBV3-2
TGTGCCAGCAGCCGAACTAGCGGGGAGACCTACGAGCAGTACTTC
CASSRTSGETYEQYF
>NA|TRBD1|16|TRBJ1-5|TRBV6-2/TRBV6-3
TGTGCCAGCAGTTCGCTTCCGGGACAGGGAAAGTCAGCCCAGCATTTT
CASSSLPGQGKSAQHF
>NA|NA|17|TRBJ1-4|TRBV6-1
TGTGCCAGCAGTGAATTGACAGCCCTTCCAACTAATGAAAAACTGTTTTTT
CASSELTALPTNEKLFF
>few|NA|15|TRBJ1-1|TRBV7-8
TGTGCCAGCAGCTTAGCGCCCCAGGGTCAAACTGAAGCTTTCTTT
CASSLAPQGQTEAFF
>NA|NA|17|TRBJ2-3|TRBV7-9
TGTGCCAGCAGCTTACCCAGCGGGGTGACAGGTACAGATACGCAGTATTTT
CASSLPSGVTGTDTQYF
>NA|TRBD2|14|TRBJ2-3|TRBV6-2/TRBV6-3
TGTGCCAGCAGTCGGGGGGTGAACACAGATACGCAGTATTTT
CASSRGVNTDTQYF
>NA|NA|16|TRBJ1-1|TRBV2
TGTGCCAGCAGTGACCTAGGGGGGGCCAGGGACACTGAAGCTTTCTTT
CASSDLGGARDTEAFF
>NA|NA|12|TRBJ2-5|TRBV6-5
TGTGCCAGCAGAGGGACTTGGGAGACCCAGTACTTC
CASRGTWETQYF
>few|NA|14|TRBJ1-4|TRBV10-3
TGTGCCATCAGTGAGCGCGGAACTAATGAAAAACTGTTTTTT
CAISERGTNEKLFF
>NA|NA|18|TRBJ1-1|TRBV27
TGTGCCAGCAGTTCCCCCGCGTCTCGGCGGGGAATGAACACTGAAGCTTTCTTT
CASSSPASRRGMNTEAFF
>once|NA|12|TRBJ2-7|TRBV6-2/TRBV6-3
TGTGCCAGCAGTCAGGACTCCCGGGGGCAGTACTTC
CASSQDSRGQYF
>NA|NA|13|TRBJ2-1|TRBV12-3/TRBV12-4
TGTGCCAGCAGTTTTGGGCAGGTCAATGAGCAGTTCTTC
CASSFGQVNEQFF
>NA|NA|14|TRBJ2-1|TRBV7-6
TGTGCCAGCAGCCCAAGATACAGGGATCATGAGCAGTTCTTC
CASSPRYRDHEQFF
>NA|NA|15|TRBJ2-3|TRBV4-1
TGCGCCAGCAGCCCCCGGGTTTCTAGCACAGATACGCAGTATTTT
CASSPRVSSTDTQYF
>NA|TRBD1|15|TRBJ1-5|TRBV6-5
TGTGCCAGCAGCCAGGGGGCGATTAGCAATCAGCCCCAGCATTTT
CASSQGAISNQPQHF
>NA|TRBD1|14|TRBJ1-2|TRBV19
TGTGCCAGTAGGGCGGACAGGGGGTTAAGTGGCTACACCTTC
CASRADRGLSGYTF
>NA|NA|12|TRBJ1-3|TRBV5-5
TGTGCCAGCAGCTCGGACGGGGGTTCCATATATTTT
CASSSDGGSIYF
>NA|NA|11|TRBJ1-1|TRBV14
TGTGCCAGCAGCCCCCTCGTCGAAGCTTTCTTT
CASSPLVEAFF
>NA|NA|13|TRBJ2-1|TRBV6-5
TGTGCCAGCAGCCCCGGGGGTCCCCATGAGCAGTTCTTC
CASSPGGPHEQFF
>once|NA|13|TRBJ1-2|TRBV11-2
TGTGCCAGCACCAACCGGGGTTTCTATGGCTACACCTTC
CASTNRGFYGYTF
>NA|NA|13|TRBJ1-1|TRBV5-1
TGCGCCAGCAGCTTGACAGCGAACACTGAAGCTTTCTTT
CASSLTANTEAFF
>once|TRBD1|15|TRBJ1-2|TRBV7-2
TGTGCCAGCAGCTTAGCCCCGGGACAGGCCTATGGCTACACCTTC
CASSLAPGQAYGYTF
>NA|NA|12|TRBJ2-7|TRBV18
TGTGCCAGCTCACCTACCACCCGGGAGCAGTACTTC
CASSPTTREQYF
>NA|NA|12|TRBJ1-5|TRBV28
TGTGCCAGCAGTTATCCGAATCAGCCCCAGCATTTT
CASSYPNQPQHF
>NA|NA|12|TRBJ2-7|TRBV5-4
TGTGCCAGCAGCGCCCAGGGTTACGAGCAGTACTTC
CASSAQGYEQYF
>NA|TRBD2|13|TRBJ2-7|TRBV5-1
TGCGCCAGCAGCTTGGGAGGCGGGGGAGAGCAGTACTTC
CASSLGGGGEQYF